A single sample gave rise to the 26 T cell receptor beta chains below, sequenced in a study of blood T cell repertoires in COVID-19 (dated by TCRdb to the early 2020s). The library was built by means of the immunoSEQ multiplex PCR assay. TCRdb re-hosts the immuneACCESS table, in-frame sequences only. Its copies lack some clones; in the studies checked, an unresolved V gene accounts for under half of them, and the cause for the rest is not known. Recorded for this sample are about 310,000 clones; approximately 86% of them occurred a single time. The top ten clonotypes cover more than 8.5% of the sample. The specimen was PBMCs or T cells enriched from blood (not recorded which). Receptors originate from a woman aged 18-29 years who had recovered from COVID-19.

The sample holds one count of this clone. The chain employs TRBV7-3 and TRBJ2-5; 7 bases are shared with TRBD1. In germline, CDR1 is SGHTA, CDR2 FQGTGA. Losses at the gene ends were 5 bases for V and 3 bases for J; bases not matched to a gene: 3. CDR3 length equals 13 residues. CDR3 sequence (DNA): TGTGCCAGCAGCCCTCAGGGGGAAGAGACCCAGTACTTC. Translation gives CASSPQGEETQYF. Full variable domain (remainder filled in from reference TRBV7-3 and TRBJ2-5): GAGVSQTPSNKVTEKGKYVELRCDPISGHTALYWYRQSLGQGPEFLIYFQGTGAADDSGLPNDRFFAVRPEGSVSTLKIQRTERGDSAVYLCASSPQGEETQYFGPGTRLLVL.

The chain combines TRBV11-3 with TRBJ2-5; D might be TRBD2 (5 bases). This CDR3 has 13 amino acids. The V end lost 5 bases, the J end lost 4 bases, and 11 bases lay between the germline ends. Germline values: CDR1 SGHNT, CDR2 YENEEA. CDR3 in DNA: TGTGCCAGCAGCGGACTTTTGGGAGAGACCCAGTACTTC. The encoded protein is CASSGLLGETQYF.

The genes are TRBV27 and TRBJ1-3; D uncertain. The CDR3 consists of 15 residues. The germline gives CDR1 MNHEY, CDR2 SMNVEV (reference sequence). Trimming removed 5 bases from V and 0 bases from J, with 11 bases in between. CDR3 in DNA: TGTGCCAGCAGTCAGCGGCCGAGCTCTGGAAACACCATATATTTT. This sequence encodes CASSQRPSSGNTIYF.

A few counts support this clone. This rearrangement joins TRBV4-1 to TRBJ2-7; TRBD1 matches 8 bases. With V trimmed by 4 bases and J by 2 bases, 7 bases remained unmatched. Germline V gene sequence: CDR1 MGHRA, CDR2 YSYEKL. This CDR3 region has 15 residues. The CDR3 reads CASSLEQGVAYEQYF. DNA of the CDR3: TGCGCCAGCAGCCTCGAACAGGGGGTAGCCTACGAGCAGTACTTC.

The genes are TRBV4-3 and TRBJ2-7; no reliable D call. Germline V gene sequence: CDR1 LGHNA, CDR2 YSLEER. The CDR3 contains 13 residues. Trimming took 5 bases from V and 4 from J, leaving 12 bases between them. In DNA form, the CDR3 reads TGCGCCAGCAGCTACACCTGGCATTACGAGCAGTACTTC. Translating it yields CASSYTWHYEQYF.

The V and J genes are TRBV5-8 and TRBJ1-4; maybe TRBD1 (5 bases). Germline values: CDR1 SGHTS, CDR2 YDEGEE. V was trimmed by 2 bases and J by 7 bases, leaving 15 bases between them. The CDR3 covers 15 residues. The CDR3: CASSFLSGRTEKLFF. In nucleotides, the CDR3 is TGTGCCAGCAGCTTTCTTTCAGGGAGGACTGAAAAACTGTTTTTT.

V gene TRBV30 combines with J gene TRBJ2-7; D not resolved. V gave up 0 bases and J gave up 0 bases, with 3 bases separating them. CDR1 and CDR2 (germline): GTSNPN, SVGIG (reference sequence). The CDR3 spans 12 residues. CDR3 sequence: CAWSVHSYEQYF. As DNA, the CDR3 is TGTGCCTGGAGTGTACACTCCTACGAGCAGTACTTC.

The V gene is TRBV4-3, the J gene TRBJ1-1; D ambiguous. V dropped 1 base and J dropped 4 bases, with 13 bases sitting between them. The CDR3 extends over 15 amino acids. The germline V gene encodes CDR1 LGHNA and CDR2 YSLEER. CDR3 sequence reads: CASSQVGQAGTEAFF. The DNA for the CDR3 is TGCGCCAGCAGCCAAGTAGGGCAGGCGGGCACTGAAGCTTTCTTT.

This chain uses TRBV27 with TRBJ1-5; no clear D. Trimming shortened V by 5 bases and J by 2 bases, and 7 bases separated the two germline ends. This CDR3 region has 13 residues. CDR1 and CDR2 (germline): MNHEY, SMNVEV (reference sequence). CDR3 nucleotides: TGTGCCAGCAGTCAGACTGGCAATCAGCCCCAGCATTTT. Amino acid sequence: CASSQTGNQPQHF.

This chain connects TRBV5-6 to TRBJ2-3; 10 bases are a match to TRBD1. The CDR3 has 17 amino acids. Germline CDR1 SGHDT, CDR2 YYEEEE. The trim removed 3 bases at V and 1 base at J, leaving 8 bases unmatched. For the CDR3, the DNA is TGTGCCAGCAGCTCTCAGGGGACAGGGGTTGGCACAGATACGCAGTATTTT. Protein sequence: CASSSQGTGVGTDTQYF.

The chain uses TRBV19 and TRBJ2-3; 7 nucleotides align to TRBD1. The CDR3 covers 15 residues. Trimming removed 5 bases from V and 4 bases from J; junction bases left unmatched: 9. Looked up from germline, CDR1 is LNHDA and CDR2 is SQIVND (reference sequence). The CDR3 region has the DNA TGTGCCAGTAGTCTAGGACAGGCACAGGCAGATACGCAGTATTTT. Protein product: CASSLGQAQADTQYF.

V and J are TRBV7-8 and TRBJ1-1; D is perhaps TRBD1 (6 bases). Germline CDR1 SGHVS, CDR2 FQNEAQ. The V end lost 1 base, the J end lost 1 base, and 7 bases lay between the germline ends. The CDR3 runs to 14 residues. The CDR3 nucleotides read TGTGCCAGCAGCTTAGGGACAGCGAACACTGAAGCTTTCTTT. Its translation is CASSLGTANTEAFF. Full variable domain (remainder filled in from reference TRBV7-8 and TRBJ1-1): GAGVSQSPRYKVAKRGQDVALRCDPISGHVSLFWYQQALGQGPEFLTYFQNEAQLDKSGLPSDRFFAERPEGSVSTLKIQRTQQEDSAVYLCASSLGTANTEAFFGQGTRLTVV.

This rearrangement joins TRBV7-2 to TRBJ2-1; no firm D call. This CDR3 comprises 15 residues. Trimming stripped 1 base from V and 3 bases from J, with 10 bases between. Germline V gene sequence: CDR1 SGHTA, CDR2 FQGNSA. The CDR3: CASSLVAASYNEQFF. The CDR3 DNA follows: TGTGCCAGCAGCTTAGTCGCGGCTAGCTACAATGAGCAGTTCTTC.

This clone has just one count. This chain uses TRBV6-5 with TRBJ1-2; D gene uncertain. Germline-derived CDR1 and CDR2 are MNHEY and SVGAGI. Deletions cut 7 bases from V and 2 bases from J, with 8 bases between. This CDR3 is 12 amino acids long. The CDR3 sequence is CASTNRNYGYTF. CDR3 nucleotide sequence: TGTGCCAGCACTAACCGGAACTATGGCTACACCTTC.

The V gene is TRBV28, the J gene TRBJ1-4; D remains unclear. The CDR3 is 15 residues long. V was cut by 1 base and J by 6 bases, with 12 bases left in between. The V gene's germline CDR1 is MDHEN and CDR2 SYDVKM. In DNA, the CDR3 is TGTGCCAGCAGTTTATTTAGCCTTACCCATGAAAAACTGTTTTTT. Protein: CASSLFSLTHEKLFF. Complete variable domain (other parts from reference TRBV28 and TRBJ1-4): DVKVTQSSRYLVKRTGEKVFLECVQDMDHENMFWYRQDPGLGLRLIYFSYDVKMKEKGDIPEGYSVSREKKERFSLILESASTNQTSMYLCASSLFSLTHEKLFFGSGTQLSVL.

The chain carries TRBV29-1 and TRBJ1-2; TRBD1 aligns across 7 bases. CDR3 length: 12 amino acids. V shed 0 bases and J 7 bases; nucleotides not matched to a gene: 2. Germline values: CDR1 SQVTM, CDR2 ANQGSEA. The CDR3 sequence: CSVEETGFGYTF. CDR3 nucleotides: TGCAGCGTTGAAGAGACAGGGTTTGGCTACACCTTC.

The V call is TRBV11-1, the J call TRBJ2-5; 10 bases fit TRBD1. J gave up 1 base and V 4 bases, and 6 bases lay outside the gene matches. The CDR3 runs to 16 residues. Germline V lookup: CDR1 SGHAT, CDR2 FQDESV (reference sequence). In DNA, the CDR3 is TGTGCCAGCAGCTCTCGGGACAGGGGTTTCCAAGAGACCCAGTACTTC. This codes for CASSSRDRGFQETQYF.

The V call is TRBV18, the J call TRBJ2-6; the D gene is possibly TRBD2 (6 bases). Germline V gene data show CDR1 as KGHSH and CDR2 as LQKENI. V lost 3 bases to trimming and J lost 5 bases, with 14 bases between them. The CDR3 runs 16 residues. The CDR3 bases are TGTGCCAGCTCACCCGGGGGATCACTCTGGGCCAACGTCCTGACTTTC. Protein: CASSPGGSLWANVLTF.

This clone was counted only a few times. This chain uses TRBV4-3 with TRBJ1-2; 9 bases match TRBD1. CDR1 LGHNA and CDR2 YSLEER come from the germline V gene. J was trimmed by 5 bases and V by 0 bases; bases with no gene match: 13. This CDR3 spans 18 amino acids. The CDR3 bases are TGCGCCAGCAGCCAAGAATCAACCGGGACAGGGTTTCTGTATGGCTACACCTTC. Translated, it gives CASSQESTGTGFLYGYTF.

This sequence joins TRBV7-3 and TRBJ1-2; maybe TRBD1 (6 bases). The CDR3 loop spans 13 amino acids. V was cut by 1 base and J by 10 bases, with 13 bases left in between. CDR1 is SGHTA, CDR2 FQGTGA, per germline. In DNA, the CDR3 is TGTGCCAGCAGCTTAAACAGGGCTGGGGACTACACCTTC. Its protein product is CASSLNRAGDYTF.

This clone was seen a handful of times. V usage is TRBV6-5 and J usage is TRBJ1-3; a weak D match, TRBD1 (6 bases). Deletions cut 4 bases from V and 2 bases from J, with 12 bases between. Per the germline V gene, CDR1 is MNHEY and CDR2 is SVGAGI. This CDR3 is 15 amino acids long. CDR3 loop: CASSLTGFAGNTIYF. The CDR3 nucleotides read TGTGCCAGCAGTTTAACAGGGTTCGCTGGAAACACCATATATTTT.

The chain joins TRBV20-1 to TRBJ1-1, with D perhaps matching TRBD1 (5 bases). V gave up 3 bases and J gave up 4 bases, with 6 bases separating them. CDR1 is DFQATT, CDR2 SNEGSKA, per germline (reference sequence). The CDR3 is 11 residues long. CDR3 region: CSARGGTEAFF. The CDR3 DNA sequence: TGCAGTGCTAGGGGGGGCACTGAAGCTTTCTTT.

V is TRBV12-3 or TRBV12-4 and J is TRBJ1-1; D might be TRBD1 (6 bases). The CDR3 contains 13 residues. V was pared by 4 bases and J by 4 bases, with 10 bases between. The CDR3 nucleotides read TGTGCCAGCAGTTACAGGGAGGGCACTGAAGCTTTCTTT. Translation: CASSYREGTEAFF.

The rearrangement links TRBV29-1 to TRBJ2-7; tentatively, D is TRBD1 (7 bases). Trimming took off 1 base at V and 0 bases at J, with 25 bases between the two ends. This CDR3 is built from 19 residues. CDR1 and CDR2 (germline): SQVTM, ANQGSEA. Here the CDR3 DNA reads TGCAGCGTTGAAGTGATGGTGCAGGGGGGTGAAACCCTCTCCTACGAGCAGTACTTC. This gives the protein CSVEVMVQGGETLSYEQYF.

This sequence joins TRBV7-6 and TRBJ2-6; D not resolved. CDR3 size: 15 residues. Germline V gives CDR1 SGHVS, CDR2 FNYEAQ. Trimming pared 0 bases from V and 2 bases from J, leaving 5 bases between. CDR3 in DNA: TGTGCCAGCAGCTTAGCGGGCCCTGGGGCCAACGTCCTGACTTTC. Translation: CASSLAGPGANVLTF.

The V call is TRBV7-8, the J call TRBJ2-4; 7 nucleotides match TRBD2. The junction had 5 bases not matched to a gene; V was cut back by 5 bases and J by 4 bases. The length of the CDR3 is 14 residues. Germline V lookup: CDR1 SGHVS, CDR2 FQNEAQ. The CDR3 DNA sequence: TGTGCCAGCAGCCCTAGCGGAGTGAAAAACATTCAGTACTTC. Translated, it gives CASSPSGVKNIQYF.